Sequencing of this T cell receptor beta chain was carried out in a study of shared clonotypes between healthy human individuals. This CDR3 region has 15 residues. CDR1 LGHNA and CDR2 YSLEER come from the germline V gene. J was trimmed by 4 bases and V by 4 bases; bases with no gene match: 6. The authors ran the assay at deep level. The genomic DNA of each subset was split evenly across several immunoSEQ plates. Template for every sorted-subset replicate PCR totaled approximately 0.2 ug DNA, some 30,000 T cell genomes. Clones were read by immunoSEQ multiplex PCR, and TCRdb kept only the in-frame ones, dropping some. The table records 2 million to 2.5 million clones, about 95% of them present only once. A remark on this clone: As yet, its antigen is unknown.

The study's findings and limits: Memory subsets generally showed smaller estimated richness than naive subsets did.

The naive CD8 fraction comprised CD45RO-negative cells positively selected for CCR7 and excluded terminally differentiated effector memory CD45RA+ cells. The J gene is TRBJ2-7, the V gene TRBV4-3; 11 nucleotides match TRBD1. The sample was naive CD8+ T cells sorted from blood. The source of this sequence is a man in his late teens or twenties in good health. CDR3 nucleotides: TGCGCCAGCAGCCCAGGACAGGGGGCTAGGTACGAGCAGTACTTC. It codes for CASSPGQGARYEQYF.